A single sample is the source of the 27 T cell receptor beta chains below, sequenced in a study of cytomegalovirus exposure and HLA in healthy donors. PCR employed 60 Vbeta and 13 Jbeta primers. Assay: immunoSEQ multiplex PCR; the TCRdb copy retains only in-frame clones and omits some. The sample records about 160,000 clones, roughly three quarters being singletons. Sequences were obtained from PBMCs. Source of these receptors: a human donor in good health.

This clone was detected a few times. The chain combines TRBV7-9 with TRBJ2-5, with D maybe TRBD2 (6 bases). V lost 5 bases, J lost 3 bases, and 13 bases lay in between. The length of the CDR3 is 14 residues. The germline gives CDR1 SEHNR, CDR2 FQNEAQ (reference sequence). In nucleotides, the CDR3 is TGTGCCAGCAGCGATTCTAGCGTTGAAGAGACCCAGTACTTC. It encodes CASSDSSVEETQYF.

The rearrangement joins TRBV27 to TRBJ1-1; TRBD1 might be the D (6 bases). V lost 8 bases and J 8 bases, leaving 21 bases between the germline ends. CDR3 length: 14 amino acids. CDR1 and CDR2 from the germline V gene are MNHEY and SMNVEV (reference sequence). Here the CDR3 reads CASCAQGWGVEAFF. CDR3 in DNA: TGTGCCAGCTGCGCTCAGGGGTGGGGCGTCGAAGCTTTCTTT.

This clone has more than one count but fewer than ten. The chain joins TRBV7-9 to TRBJ2-7, with 8 bases lining up with TRBD1. V lost 1 base, J lost 3 bases, and 11 bases stayed unmatched. Germline V gene data show CDR1 as SEHNR and CDR2 as FQNEAQ (reference sequence). CDR3 length equals 17 residues. This chain's CDR3 is CASSLEITPGQGYEQYF. CDR3 DNA sequence: TGTGCCAGCAGCTTAGAGATCACACCAGGACAGGGCTACGAGCAGTACTTC. The full variable domain, rest sourced from reference TRBV7-9 and TRBJ2-7, is DTGVSQNPRHKITKRGQNVTFRCDPISEHNRLYWYRQTLGQGPEFLTYFQNEAQLEKSRLLSDRFSAERPKGSFSTLEIQRTEQGDSAMYLCASSLEITPGQGYEQYFGPGTRLTVT.

The rearrangement uses TRBV7-9 and TRBJ2-7; D unclear. CDR1 and CDR2 from the germline V gene are SEHNR and FQNEAQ (reference sequence). V was clipped by 3 bases and J by 5 bases, with 14 bases between them. The CDR3 length is 14 residues. Here the CDR3 DNA reads TGTGCCAGCAGCTTGTTTCAGGATTCAAACGAGCAGTACTTC. Translated: CASSLFQDSNEQYF.

This clone was found a few times. This rearrangement joins TRBV19 to TRBJ2-2, with D perhaps TRBD2 (6 bases). The CDR3 contains 13 residues. V was clipped by 5 bases and J by 4 bases, with 8 bases between them. Germline CDR1 reads LNHDA; CDR2 reads SQIVND (reference sequence). The CDR3 DNA reads as TGTGCCAGTAGTCCGCGGGGCACCGGGGAGCTGTTTTTT. Its protein product is CASSPRGTGELFF.

This chain joins TRBV7-6 and TRBJ1-1; 7 nucleotides align to TRBD1. Germline V CDR1 and CDR2: SGHVS, FNYEAQ. This CDR3 has 16 residues. With V trimmed by 1 base and J by 0 bases, 5 bases remained unmatched. In nucleotides, the CDR3 is TGTGCCAGCAGCTTAGGCGGACAGGAGATGAACACTGAAGCTTTCTTT. Encoded protein: CASSLGGQEMNTEAFF.

The count of this clone is one. The genes are TRBV13 and TRBJ1-4, with D maybe TRBD1 (6 bases). In germline, CDR1 is PRHDT, CDR2 FYEKMQ (reference sequence). The CDR3 is 13 amino acids. V lost 3 bases, J lost 6 bases, and 8 bases lay in between. CDR3: CASSFGTHEKLFF. In DNA form, the CDR3 reads TGTGCCAGCAGCTTTGGGACACATGAAAAACTGTTTTTT.

This rearrangement joins TRBV19 to TRBJ1-3, with TRBD1 matching 7 bases. The J segment lost 4 bases and the V segment lost 7 bases, leaving 10 bases of the junction unmatched. The CDR3 runs to 15 residues. The germline V gene encodes CDR1 LNHDA and CDR2 SQIVND (reference sequence). The CDR3 bases are TGTGCCAGTACCAACCGTCCGGGACAGGGAAACACCATATATTTT. Amino acid sequence: CASTNRPGQGNTIYF.

The chain combines TRBV5-1 with TRBJ2-7; D is unclear. V dropped 0 bases and J dropped 3 bases, with 10 bases sitting between them. The CDR3 is 14 residues long. CDR1 SGHRS and CDR2 YFSETQ come from the germline V gene. The CDR3 DNA reads as TGCGCCAGCAGCTTGGGCCAGGCCCTCTACGAGCAGTACTTC. Translating gives CASSLGQALYEQYF.

CDR3 sequence reads: CSVAFAGIHYEQYF. The CDR3 region has the DNA TGCAGCGTTGCCTTCGCGGGAATACACTACGAGCAGTACTTC. The chain joins TRBV29-1 to TRBJ2-5; a possible D gene is TRBD2 (6 bases). The DNA end favors TRBJ2-7, so the J call may be wrong. This CDR3 is built from 14 residues. CDR1 and CDR2 from the germline V gene are SQVTM and ANQGSEA.

The sample holds a few counts of this clone. V is TRBV4-2 and J is TRBJ2-2; D unresolved. Trimming pared 5 bases from V and 0 bases from J, leaving 19 bases between. CDR1 is LGHNA, CDR2 YNFKEQ, per germline. The CDR3 consists of 18 residues. The CDR3 sequence is CASSTNPYRVSNTGELFF. CDR3 DNA: TGTGCCAGCAGCACCAACCCTTATCGGGTATCGAACACCGGGGAGCTGTTTTTT.

This clone was counted a few times. This sequence joins TRBV6-1 and TRBJ1-5; TRBD1 matches 7 bases. The CDR3 covers 15 residues. Germline V lookup: CDR1 MNHNS, CDR2 SASEGT. J was trimmed by 2 bases and V by 4 bases; bases with no gene match: 5. Written as DNA, the CDR3 is TGTGCCAGCAGTGCAACAGGGGCGGGCAATCAGCCCCAGCATTTT. Residues: CASSATGAGNQPQHF.

The chain carries TRBV15 and TRBJ2-7, with 11 bases aligning to TRBD2. Germline loops: CDR1 LNHNV, CDR2 YYDKDF (reference sequence). The CDR3 extends over 15 amino acids. V trimming: 0 bases; J trimming: 6 bases; junction bases outside the gene matches: 4. The CDR3 coding sequence is TGTGCCACCAGCAGAGATTTACTAGCGGGGGCCGAGCAGTACTTC. This encodes CATSRDLLAGAEQYF.

The CDR3 DNA reads TGCGCCAGCAGCTTCGGGACAGGCTCCACCGGGGAGCTGTTTTTT. It specifies CASSFGTGSTGELFF. The genes are TRBV5-1 and TRBJ2-2, with 8 bases that match TRBD1. J lost 4 bases, V lost 2 bases, and 4 bases had no gene match. The germline V gene has CDR1 SGHRS and CDR2 YFSETQ. The CDR3 is 15 amino acids. The entire variable domain, with the rest obtained from reference TRBV5-1 and TRBJ2-2, is as follows: KAGVTQTPRYLIKTRGQQVTLSCSPISGHRSVSWYQQTPGQGLQFLFEYFSETQRNKGNFPGRFSGRQFSNSRSEMNVSTLELGDSALYLCASSFGTGSTGELFFGEGSRLTVL.

This clone occurred a few times. At one of its ends the junction is not consistent with the germline gene, which may arise from a read error. This chain uses TRBV7-9 with TRBJ2-7; D uncertain. The CDR3 length is 12 residues. Germline V gene lookup returns CDR1 SEHNR and CDR2 FQNEAQ (reference sequence). CDR3 sequence reads: CSSSLGAYEQYF. In nucleotides, the CDR3 is TGTTCCAGCAGCTTAGGCGCCTACGAGCAGTACTTC.

The rearrangement uses TRBV4-1 and TRBJ2-7, with TRBD1 matching 9 bases. The trim removed 5 bases at V and 4 bases at J, leaving 15 bases unmatched. CDR1 is MGHRA and CDR2 is YSYEKL in the germline V gene. CDR3 length: 17 amino acids. For the CDR3, the DNA is TGCGCCAGCAGCTCCGAATCACAGGGGGCGATGGGATACGAGCAGTACTTC. Translated: CASSSESQGAMGYEQYF.

The genes are TRBV9 and TRBJ2-7; perhaps TRBD2 as D (6 bases). The CDR3 sequence is 16 residues long. The germline CDR1 and CDR2 sequences are SGDLS and YYNGEE. V lost 4 bases and J lost 2, with 19 bases in between. This CDR3 reads CASSPLGDGRAYEQYF. CDR3 in DNA: TGTGCCAGCAGCCCGCTAGGGGACGGGAGAGCCTACGAGCAGTACTTC.

This chain joins TRBV21-1 and TRBJ2-6; the table's D call, TRBD2, was not checked against the DNA. TRBV21-1 is classified as a pseudogene. CDR3 size: 17 residues. CDR3 DNA: TGTGCCATCGAGGAGGAGGGTTCTTCTTGTGGGGCCAACGTCCTGACTTTC. This translates into CAIEEEGSSCGANVLTF.

This clone occurred once. The chain recombines TRBV6-6 with TRBJ1-1; the match to TRBD1 covers 8 bases. There are 14 residues in the CDR3. Germline V lookup: CDR1 MNHNY, CDR2 SVGAGI (reference sequence). With V trimmed by 4 bases and J by 6 bases, 7 bases remained unmatched. The CDR3 sequence is CASSSDRGNAEAFF. The CDR3, as DNA: TGTGCCAGCAGTTCCGACAGGGGCAACGCTGAAGCTTTCTTT.

This chain connects TRBV7-3 to TRBJ2-1; D perhaps matches TRBD2 (6 bases). CDR1 and CDR2 (germline): SGHTA, FQGTGA. This CDR3 has 15 amino acids. V was pared by 6 bases and J by 6 bases, with 18 bases between. The chain's CDR3 is CASSPPGGGPNEQFF. CDR3 DNA sequence: TGTGCCAGCAGTCCCCCCGGAGGAGGGCCCAATGAGCAGTTCTTC.

The chain couples TRBV7-2 to TRBJ1-6; 10 bases fit TRBD1. The CDR3 has 15 amino acids. Germline V gives CDR1 SGHTA, CDR2 FQGNSA. J was trimmed by 9 bases and V by 5 bases; bases with no gene match: 7. CDR3 bases: TGTGCCAGCAGCGAGCGGACAGGGGGACGTTCACCCCTCCACTTT. Translated, it gives CASSERTGGRSPLHF.

The chain employs TRBV5-4 and TRBJ2-3; 10 bases line up with TRBD2. V lost 1 base to trimming and J lost 3 bases; unmatched junction nucleotides: 8. Germline-derived CDR1 and CDR2 are SGHNT and YYREEE (reference sequence). This CDR3 contains 17 residues. The CDR3 bases are TGTGCCAGCAGCTTGAAGGCTAGCGGGAGCTTAACAGATACGCAGTATTTT. Protein sequence: CASSLKASGSLTDTQYF.

The gene calls are TRBV2 and TRBJ2-2; 10 bases match TRBD2. Germline lookup yields CDR1 SNHLY and CDR2 FYNNEI. V gave up 8 bases and J gave up 0 bases; unmatched junction bases: 3. This CDR3 is 15 amino acids long. In nucleotides, the CDR3 is TGTGCCAGCGGTACTAGCGGGGCGAACACCGGGGAGCTGTTTTTT. It codes for CASGTSGANTGELFF.

This clone occurred once. The J gene is TRBJ2-1, the V gene TRBV19; the D gene is possibly TRBD1 (6 bases). The CDR3 contains 15 residues. The germline gives CDR1 LNHDA, CDR2 SQIVND (reference sequence). Trimming took 3 bases from V and 0 from J, leaving 9 bases between them. CDR3 loop: CASSIGQSSYNEQFF. For the CDR3, the DNA is TGTGCCAGTAGTATCGGACAGAGCTCCTACAATGAGCAGTTCTTC.

The gene calls are TRBV7-6 and TRBJ2-7; maybe TRBD1 (5 bases). The germline V and J ends were trimmed by 1 base and 2 bases, with 9 bases remaining between them. Germline loops: CDR1 SGHVS, CDR2 FNYEAQ. The CDR3 length is 14 residues. CDR3 residues: CASSLGGQTYEQYF. Written as DNA, the CDR3 is TGTGCCAGCAGCTTAGGGGGCCAGACCTACGAGCAGTACTTC.

This chain joins TRBV5-4 and TRBJ2-7; 10 bases are shared with TRBD2. CDR1 is SGHNT, CDR2 YYREEE, per germline (reference sequence). V was clipped by 2 bases and J by 2 bases; unmatched bases: 10. The CDR3 consists of 17 residues. The CDR3 region is CASSFTGTSAHAYEQYF. CDR3 coding DNA: TGTGCCAGCAGCTTTACCGGGACTAGCGCCCACGCCTACGAGCAGTACTTC.

The J gene is TRBJ1-1, the V gene TRBV5-1; 7 bases agree with TRBD1. The CDR3 extends over 15 amino acids. Trimming at V came to 1 base and at J to 6 bases, leaving 9 bases not matched to a gene. Per germline, CDR1 SGHRS and CDR2 YFSETQ. The DNA for the CDR3 is TGCGCCAGCAGCTTGTCCCCAACAGGGGCATCTGAAGCTTTCTTT. It is translated as CASSLSPTGASEAFF.